These T cell receptor beta chains were read from a single sample in a study of T cells in tuberculosis. Libraries were prepared by immunoSEQ multiplex PCR; TCRdb keeps only in-frame clonotypes and omits some of them. Altogether 47,000 or so clones are present, 90% to 95% being singletons, with the ten largest covering more than 1.4%. The specimen was PBMCs, collected at tuberculosis diagnosis. These receptors originate from an adult with tuberculosis. Both conserved end residues are part of each CDR3. Fields, in order: CDR3 DNA, CDR3 protein, clone size, D gene, V gene, J gene. A D gene is named only where the DNA matches it firmly. Some rows have no size entry. The others give once, few or many, or a class for an expanded clone.

TGTGCCAGCGGCACCCCCGGAGACAATGAGCAGTTCTTC	CASGTPGDNEQFF	once	.	TRBV13	TRBJ2-1
TGTGCCAGTAGTTGGCAGGGGCTAACAGATACGCAGTATTTT	CASSWQGLTDTQYF	.	.	TRBV19	TRBJ2-3
TGTGCCAGCATGACCGGGACTAGCGGGCAGAGATACGAGCAGTACTTC	CASMTGTSGQRYEQYF	.	TRBD2	TRBV2	TRBJ2-7
TGTGCCACAGAGTTGAGGTACGGTGAGCAGTTCTTC	CATELRYGEQFF	.	.	TRBV6-5	TRBJ2-1
TGTGCCAGCAGTCCAACCGACAGGTACTACGAGCAGTACTTC	CASSPTDRYYEQYF	.	.	TRBV27	TRBJ2-7
TGTGCCAGCAGCCCCTACGGTAACACTGAAGCTTTCTTT	CASSPYGNTEAFF	.	.	TRBV7-6	TRBJ1-1
TGTGCCAGCAGTTTATGGAGAGGGGGAGAGCAGTTCTTC	CASSLWRGGEQFF	.	.	TRBV28	TRBJ2-1
TGTGCCACCAGCAGAGGAGGGCAGGGGGAGGCCTACGAGCAGTACTTC	CATSRGGQGEAYEQYF	.	.	TRBV15	TRBJ2-7
TGTGCCAGCAGCCGGACAGGGGAGACCCAGTACTTC	CASSRTGETQYF	.	.	TRBV12-1	TRBJ2-5
TGTGCCAGCAGCCTTGCCGGGACAGTCCACAATGAGCAGTTCTTC	CASSLAGTVHNEQFF	.	TRBD1	TRBV7-2	TRBJ2-1
TGTGCCAGCAGTCCGACAGAAGTAAGATATGGCTACACCTTC	CASSPTEVRYGYTF	.	.	TRBV6-5	TRBJ1-2
TGTGCCAGCAGTGAAGGCGGGACAGTCTACGAGCAGTACTTC	CASSEGGTVYEQYF	.	.	TRBV2	TRBJ2-7
TGTGCCAGCAGCTCCGGAATGGGGGGGATATATGGCTACACCTTC	CASSSGMGGIYGYTF	few	.	TRBV7-2	TRBJ1-2
TGTGCCAGTCGGTTGGTAAGGGAGGGCGAAAAACTGTTTTTT	CASRLVREGEKLFF	.	.	TRBV19	TRBJ1-4
TGTGCCAGCAGTCCCTTAACAGGGGGCGGCGAAAAACTGTTTTTT	CASSPLTGGGEKLFF	.	TRBD1	TRBV28	TRBJ1-4
TGTGCCTGGGAGGGCGGGATAGACGAGCAGTACTTC	CAWEGGIDEQYF	.	.	TRBV30	TRBJ2-7
TGTGCCAGCACCGGGGGACTAGCGGGAGTCAGCGAGCAGTACTTC	CASTGGLAGVSEQYF	.	.	TRBV21-1	TRBJ2-7
TGTGCCAGTAGTCTCCGACAGGGGTTCTATGGCTACACCTTC	CASSLRQGFYGYTF	.	TRBD1	TRBV19	TRBJ1-2
TGTGCCAGCAGTTTCGGTGGGCCTCTATACGAGCAGTACTTC	CASSFGGPLYEQYF	.	.	TRBV28	TRBJ2-7
TGCGCCAGCAGCCAAAGTCAGGGGACCTACGAGCAGTACTTC	CASSQSQGTYEQYF	.	.	TRBV4-3	TRBJ2-7
TGTGCCAGCAGCTTAGCGGCGACAGGGGCCTTAGCCTCCTATGGCTACACCTTC	CASSLAATGALASYGYTF	.	TRBD1	TRBV7-2	TRBJ1-2
TGCGCCAGCAGCCAAGATTTGAGAGTTGGGCTCGGCTACACCTTC	CASSQDLRVGLGYTF	.	.	TRBV4-3	TRBJ1-2
TGTGCCAGCAGCTTGGGCGGGACGGCGAACACCATATATTTT	CASSLGGTANTIYF	.	.	TRBV7-9	TRBJ1-3
TGTGCCAGCAGCATTGACAGGATCGGAAACACCATATATTTT	CASSIDRIGNTIYF	.	.	TRBV7-2	TRBJ1-3
TGCGCCAGCAGCTTGCGCCTAGGACAGGGGAACACCGGGGAGCTGTTTTTT	CASSLRLGQGNTGELFF	.	TRBD1	TRBV5-1	TRBJ2-2
TGTGCCAGCAGTTCCTTAGCGGGAGGCTTTGCGCAGTACTTC	CASSSLAGGFAQYF	.	TRBD2	TRBV7-2	TRBJ2-7
TGTGCCTGGAGTGTACTGGACACCGGGGAGCTGTTTTTT	CAWSVLDTGELFF	.	.	TRBV30	TRBJ2-2
TGTGCCATCAGTGACGGCCAGGAGGGGTCGGGTGGCTACACCTTC	CAISDGQEGSGGYTF	.	.	TRBV10-3	TRBJ1-2
TGCGCCAGCAGCTTACTAGCGGGAGTATCCAATGAGCAGTTCTTC	CASSLLAGVSNEQFF	.	TRBD2	TRBV5-1	TRBJ2-1
TGTGCTAGTGGTGACAGGGGCAGGGGTAGCAATCAGCCCCAGCATTTT	CASGDRGRGSNQPQHF	.	TRBD1	TRBV12-5	TRBJ1-5
TGTGCCAGCAGTACGCCCTCGGGACAGAGTTCCTTC	CASSTPSGQSSF	.	TRBD1	TRBV28	TRBJ2-7
TGCGCCAGCAGCTCTATTCGGGGGGACAAGGGCTACGAGCAGTACTTC	CASSSIRGDKGYEQYF	.	.	TRBV5-1	TRBJ2-7
TGTGCCAGCTCATCGAGGACTAGCGGATACAATGAGCAGTTCTTC	CASSSRTSGYNEQFF	.	TRBD2	TRBV18	TRBJ2-1
TGTGCCAGCAGCCACATGGGGGGAGGTGGGGGTGTCGAGCAGTACTTC	CASSHMGGGGGVEQYF	.	.	TRBV13	TRBJ2-7
TGCAGCGTTGGCCATGGACTAGACACCCACAATGAGCAGTTCTTC	CSVGHGLDTHNEQFF	.	TRBD2	TRBV29-1	TRBJ2-1
TGTGCCAGTAATAGGGACAGCAACCTTAACTATGGCTACACCTTC	CASNRDSNLNYGYTF	.	TRBD1	TRBV19	TRBJ1-2
TGTGCCAGCTCCCCAACTAGCTATGAGCAGTTCTTC	CASSPTSYEQFF	.	.	TRBV18	TRBJ2-1
TGTGCCAGCAGCGTCGAGGTCAGGGACAATGAGCAGTTCTTC	CASSVEVRDNEQFF	.	.	TRBV9	TRBJ2-1
TGTGCCACCAGCTCCGCAGAAAATGAGCAGTTCTTC	CATSSAENEQFF	.	.	TRBV15	TRBJ2-1
TGTGCCAGCAGCAAAGAAGTCGGGGTTCGGGCTGAAGCTTTCTTT	CASSKEVGVRAEAFF	once	.	TRBV21-1	TRBJ1-1
TGTGCCATCGAGCAAGGGGGGAACACTGAAGCTTTCTTT	CAIEQGGNTEAFF	.	.	TRBV2	TRBJ1-1
TGCGCCAGCAGCTTGGCGAGTACTAGCACAGATACGCAGTATTTT	CASSLASTSTDTQYF	.	.	TRBV5-1	TRBJ2-3
TGTGCCTGGAGTGTTGTATCCGGGACAGCCAACACCATATATTTT	CAWSVVSGTANTIYF	.	TRBD1	TRBV30	TRBJ1-3
TGTGCCAGCAGGGCAGGGGGGTTGGAGCAGTACTTC	CASRAGGLEQYF	.	.	TRBV2	TRBJ2-7
TGCGCCAGCAGTCCTCAGACAGGGCTTCAAGAGACCCAGTACTTC	CASSPQTGLQETQYF	once	TRBD1	TRBV5-1	TRBJ2-5
TGTGCCAGCAGCTTAAGGGGTCAGAGCCCCTATGGCTACACCTTC	CASSLRGQSPYGYTF	.	.	TRBV7-2	TRBJ1-2
TGTGCCAGCAGCTTATCCCCCGCGGGAGTGTCGTACGAGCAGTACTTC	CASSLSPAGVSYEQYF	.	TRBD2	TRBV7-3	TRBJ2-7
TGTGCCAGCAGCGTAGGGCCGGGGGAGAATGAGCAGTTCTTC	CASSVGPGENEQFF	.	.	TRBV9	TRBJ2-1
TGTGCCAGCAGTTTATCAGGCCGGCGGGATGGCTACACCTTC	CASSLSGRRDGYTF	.	.	TRBV28	TRBJ1-2
TGTGCCAGCAGCTTGAACGTGGGAGGGGAAAACAATGAGCAGTTCTTC	CASSLNVGGENNEQFF	.	TRBD2	TRBV5-4	TRBJ2-1
TGTGCCAGCAACCTCCCCAAGCGGGAAATTTACAATGAGCAGTTCTTC	CASNLPKREIYNEQFF	.	TRBD2	TRBV7-9	TRBJ2-1
TGTGCCAGCATAAGGACTAGCGTAAACACCGGGGAGCTGTTTTTT	CASIRTSVNTGELFF	.	TRBD2	TRBV7-2	TRBJ2-2
TGTGCCAGCAGTGGGGGAAGAATTGGACTAGCGTCCTACAATGAGCAGTTCTTC	CASSGGRIGLASYNEQFF	.	TRBD2	TRBV25-1	TRBJ2-1
TGTGCCAGCAGAGCACAGGGGGCGTACGAGCAGTACTTC	CASRAQGAYEQYF	once	TRBD1	TRBV7-9	TRBJ2-7